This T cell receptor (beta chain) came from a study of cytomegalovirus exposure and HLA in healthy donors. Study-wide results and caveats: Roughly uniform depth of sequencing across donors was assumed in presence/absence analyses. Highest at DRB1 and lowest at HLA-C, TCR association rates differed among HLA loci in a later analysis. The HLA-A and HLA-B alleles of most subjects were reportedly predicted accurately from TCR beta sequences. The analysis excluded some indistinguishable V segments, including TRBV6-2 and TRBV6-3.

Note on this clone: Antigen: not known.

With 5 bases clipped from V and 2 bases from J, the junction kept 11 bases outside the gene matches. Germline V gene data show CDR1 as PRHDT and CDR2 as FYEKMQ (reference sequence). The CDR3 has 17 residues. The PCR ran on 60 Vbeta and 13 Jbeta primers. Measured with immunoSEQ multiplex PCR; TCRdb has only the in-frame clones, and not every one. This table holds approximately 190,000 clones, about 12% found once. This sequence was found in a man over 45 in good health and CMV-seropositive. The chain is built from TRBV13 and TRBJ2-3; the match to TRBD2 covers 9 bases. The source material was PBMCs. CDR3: CASSLASGGLITDTQYF. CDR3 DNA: TGTGCCAGCAGCCTCGCCAGCGGGGGGCTGATCACAGATACGCAGTATTTT. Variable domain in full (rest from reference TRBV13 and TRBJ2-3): AAGVIQSPRHLIKEKRETATLKCYPIPRHDTVYWYQQGPGQDPQFLISFYEKMQSDKGSIPDRFSAQQFSDYHSELNMSSLELGDSALYFCASSLASGGLITDTQYFGPGTRLTVL.